The 27 T cell receptor beta chains below all came from one sample that was sequenced in a study of response to subunit inactivated influenza vaccine. TCRdb re-called the RT-PCR reads with MiXCR, one entry per CDR3 protein. Of around 580,000 distinct CDR3 sequences detected, 14% appear once; the ten largest clones hold 11%. The source was PBMCs from blood, collected less than 13 days after vaccination. These receptors all come from a man aged 50 to 60 who received an inactivated influenza vaccine.

V is TRBV6-2 or TRBV6-3 and J is TRBJ2-7; 9 bases are shared with TRBD2. The ends lost 6 bases at V and 1 base at J; junction bases unmatched: 4. Germline CDR1 is MNHEY and CDR2 is SVGEGT. This CDR3 contains 14 residues. The CDR3 bases are TGTGCCAGCAGGCTAGCGGGAAAGTCCTACGAGCAGTACTTC. This gives the protein CASRLAGKSYEQYF.

This clonotype was counted ten times or more. The V gene is TRBV4-2, the J gene TRBJ2-3; 10 nucleotides align to TRBD2. The V segment lost 3 bases and the J segment 4 bases; nucleotides outside the gene matches: 10. Germline CDR1 LGHNA, CDR2 YNFKEQ. The CDR3 extends over 17 amino acids. Written as DNA, the CDR3 is TGTGCCAGCAGCCAGGGAGCTAGCGGGGGTTCCCCAGATACGCAGTATTTT. It translates to CASSQGASGGSPDTQYF.

The chain links TRBV12-3 or TRBV12-4 to TRBJ1-1; tentatively, D is TRBD1 (6 bases). The length of the CDR3 is 13 residues. Trimming left V 8 bases short and J 8 bases short, with 18 bases between. CDR3 in amino acids: CASSGANSEEAFF. The CDR3 coding sequence is TGTGCCAGCTCGGGGGCCAACAGCGAAGAAGCTTTCTTT.

This clonotype was seen only a few times. The gene calls are TRBV18 and TRBJ2-1; TRBD2 is a possible D gene (6 bases). This CDR3 spans 15 amino acids. Germline lookup yields CDR1 KGHSH and CDR2 LQKENI. Trimming removed 5 bases from V and 0 bases from J, with 11 bases in between. CDR3 residues: CASSIGTYSYNEQFF. In DNA form, the CDR3 reads TGTGCCAGCTCAATCGGGACTTACTCCTACAATGAGCAGTTCTTC.

This clonotype was seen only a few times. A much larger clonotype is one base distant, so this may be a read error. The J gene is TRBJ2-7, the V gene TRBV28, with 9 bases that match TRBD2. The germline gives CDR1 MDHEN, CDR2 SYDVKM. The CDR3 is 14 residues long. Unmatched junction bases numbered 2, after V lost 2 bases and J lost 3 bases. The CDR3 DNA is TGTGCCAGCAGTTTAAGCGGGGGGAACTACGAGCAGTACTTC. Residues: CASSLSGGNYEQYF. Variable domain in full (rest from reference TRBV28 and TRBJ2-7): DVKVTQSSRYLVKRTGEKVFLECVQDMDHENMFWYRQDPGLGLRLIYFSYDVKMKEKGDIPEGYSVSREKKERFSLILESASTNQTSMYLCASSLSGGNYEQYFGPGTRLTVT.

This clonotype appeared a few times. Relative to the germline gene, one junction end is altered; a read error may explain this. This rearrangement joins TRBV10-3 to TRBJ2-2; 8 bases agree with TRBD2. Germline-derived CDR1 and CDR2 are ENHRY and SYGVKD. The CDR3 consists of 12 residues. DNA of the CDR3: TGTGCCATCAGTGGGCAAGCGGGAGAGGCTTCTTTC. This encodes CAISGQAGEASF.

The rearrangement joins TRBV12-3 or TRBV12-4 to TRBJ2-5; 9 nucleotides match TRBD1. This CDR3 is 14 amino acids long. Trimming removed 6 bases from V and 5 bases from J; junction bases left unmatched: 7. The CDR3 DNA reads as TGTGCCAGCAGATTACAGGGGGCTTGGGAGACCCAGTACTTC. It specifies CASRLQGAWETQYF.

The chain joins TRBV11-2 to TRBJ2-5, with TRBD2 identical over 8 bases. Trimming took 2 bases from V and 1 from J; bases not matched to a gene: 6. Germline V lookup: CDR1 SGHAT, CDR2 FQNNGV. The CDR3 sequence is 16 residues long. CDR3 in DNA: TGTGCCAGCAGCTTATCCCCTAGCGGGTTCCAAGAGACCCAGTACTTC. Translating gives CASSLSPSGFQETQYF.

The V call is TRBV6-1, the J call TRBJ2-2, with TRBD2 identical over 8 bases. The CDR3 is 16 residues long. The germline CDR1 and CDR2 sequences are MNHNS and SASEGT. V shed 4 bases, J shed 6 bases, and the junction held 10 bases outside the gene matches. CDR3: CASSVRGTRGSGELFF. The CDR3 coding sequence is TGTGCCAGCAGTGTTCGAGGGACTAGGGGTTCCGGGGAGCTGTTTTTT.

J is TRBJ2-1 and V is TRBV5-1; TRBD1 aligns across 10 bases. CDR3 size: 18 residues. Germline V gene sequence: CDR1 SGHRS, CDR2 YFSETQ. V lost 0 bases, J lost 4 bases, and 10 bases stayed unmatched. This CDR3 is CASSLGGPTGGRYNEQFF. In DNA, the CDR3 is TGCGCCAGCAGCTTGGGGGGACCGACAGGGGGCAGGTACAATGAGCAGTTCTTC.

The rearrangement joins TRBV4-2 to TRBJ2-1; the match to TRBD2 covers 12 bases. Germline V lookup: CDR1 LGHNA, CDR2 YNFKEQ. Trimming removed 0 bases from V and 16 bases from J; junction bases left unmatched: 10. The CDR3 spans 15 residues. The CDR3 region has the DNA TGTGCCAGCAGCCAAGAAACTAGCGGGAGGTCTCACTCTTTCTTC. Its protein is CASSQETSGRSHSFF.

The chain joins TRBV5-6 to TRBJ2-7; D not resolved. With 1 base removed from V and 5 bases from J, the gap between germline ends came to 16 bases. The CDR3 runs to 15 residues. Germline CDR1 SGHDT, CDR2 YYEEEE. This CDR3 reads CASSLRRGNYHEQYF. The CDR3, as DNA: TGTGCCAGCAGCTTGCGGCGCGGCAACTACCACGAGCAGTACTTC. The whole variable domain, remainder taken from reference TRBV5-6 and TRBJ2-7, is DAGVTQSPTHLIKTRGQQVTLRCSPKSGHDTVSWYQQALGQGPQFIFQYYEEEERQRGNFPDRFSGHQFPNYSSELNVNALLLGDSALYLCASSLRRGNYHEQYFGPGTRLTVT.

J is TRBJ2-2 and V is TRBV14; D remains unclear. The V gene's germline CDR1 is SGHDN and CDR2 FVKESK. The CDR3 is 15 residues long. Trimming took 3 bases from V and 0 from J, leaving 8 bases between them. The CDR3 here is CASSHWLANTGELFF. CDR3 nucleotides: TGTGCCAGCAGCCACTGGTTGGCGAACACCGGGGAGCTGTTTTTT. The complete variable domain, with remaining parts taken from reference TRBV14 and TRBJ2-2, reads EAGVTQFPSHSVIEKGQTVTLRCDPISGHDNLYWYRRVMGKEIKFLLHFVKESKQDESGMPNNRFLAERTGGTYSTLKVQPAELEDSGVYFCASSHWLANTGELFFGEGSRLTVL.

The CDR3 loop reads CSVDRTPTNEQFF. The CDR3 bases are TGCAGCGTTGACAGAACACCTACCAATGAGCAGTTCTTC. The chain carries TRBV29-1 and TRBJ2-1, with D uncertain. V lost 3 bases and J 6 bases, leaving 12 bases between the germline ends. In germline, CDR1 is SQVTM, CDR2 ANQGSEA. CDR3 length: 13 residues.

This clonotype was seen many times. The CDR3, as DNA: TGTGCCAGCAGTTTACAGGGGGTACCCTACGAGCAGTACTTC. Protein product: CASSLQGVPYEQYF. The V call is TRBV27, the J call TRBJ2-7, with TRBD1 identical over 7 bases. Germline assignment: CDR1 MNHEY and CDR2 SMNVEV (reference sequence). The CDR3 spans 14 residues. V gave up 2 bases and J gave up 2 bases; unmatched junction bases: 3.

The chain is built from TRBV27 and TRBJ1-1, with a possible D match to TRBD1 (5 bases). The CDR3 runs to 15 residues. Germline CDR1 reads MNHEY; CDR2 reads SMNVEV (reference sequence). The V end lost 2 bases, the J end lost 4 bases, and 14 bases lay between the germline ends. CDR3: CASSLVKGIFTEAFF. The CDR3, as DNA: TGTGCCAGCAGTTTAGTGAAGGGGATTTTCACTGAAGCTTTCTTT.

This clonotype was picked up many times. V gene TRBV4-2 combines with J gene TRBJ1-3; 7 bases align to TRBD1. The CDR3 covers 18 residues. Germline V gene data show CDR1 as LGHNA and CDR2 as YNFKEQ. Trimming cost V 4 bases and J 3 bases; bases outside gene matches: 15. CDR3: CASSPHHGTDQFGNTIYF. CDR3 sequence (DNA): TGTGCCAGCAGCCCCCACCACGGGACAGACCAATTTGGAAACACCATATATTTT.

This clonotype was counted ten times or more. V is TRBV5-6 and J is TRBJ2-2; the D gene could be TRBD1 or TRBD2 (5 bases each). V lost 4 bases to trimming and J lost 4 bases, with 14 bases between them. Germline V lookup: CDR1 SGHDT, CDR2 YYEEEE. This CDR3 has 15 residues. Here the CDR3 DNA reads TGTGCCAGCAGCCCAGGGAGTTTGGGCACCGGGGAGCTGTTTTTT. It encodes CASSPGSLGTGELFF.

In this sample, this clonotype turned up a few times. The chain uses TRBV20-1 and TRBJ1-2; D is undetermined. The germline V gene has CDR1 DFQATT and CDR2 SNEGSKA (reference sequence). CDR3 length: 12 amino acids. Deletions cut 3 bases from V and 2 bases from J, with 7 bases between. The CDR3 sequence is CSARAGNYGYTF. The CDR3 DNA is TGCAGTGCTAGGGCTGGGAACTATGGCTACACCTTC.

The chain combines TRBV11-3 with TRBJ2-7; tentatively, D is TRBD1 (6 bases). The CDR3 is 13 residues long. Trimming stripped 6 bases from V and 7 bases from J, with 16 bases between. In germline, CDR1 is SGHNT, CDR2 YENEEA. The CDR3 is CASSRGGNEEQYF. The CDR3 coding sequence is TGTGCCAGCAGTCGAGGGGGAAACGAAGAGCAGTACTTC. The complete variable domain, with remaining parts taken from reference TRBV11-3 and TRBJ2-7, reads EAGVVQSPRYKIIEKKQPVAFWCNPISGHNTLYWYLQNLGQGPELLIRYENEEAVDDSQLPKDRFSAERLKGVDSTLKIQPAELGDSAVYLCASSRGGNEEQYFGPGTRLTVT.

This clonotype was seen a few times. The V and J genes are TRBV29-1 and TRBJ1-5; D not resolved. This CDR3 has 13 residues. The germline gives CDR1 SQVTM, CDR2 ANQGSEA. The V and J ends lost 6 bases and 7 bases respectively, with 16 bases between them. The CDR3: CSVAGTSGQPQHF. In DNA, the CDR3 is TGCAGCGTGGCTGGTACCTCAGGCCAGCCCCAGCATTTT.

This clonotype was counted a few times. The chain couples TRBV5-5 to TRBJ2-2; the match to TRBD2 covers 9 bases. In germline, CDR1 is SGHKS, CDR2 YYEKEE (reference sequence). The J segment lost 6 bases and the V segment lost 4 bases, leaving 7 bases of the junction unmatched. The CDR3 spans 15 residues. The CDR3 sequence: CASSPLAGRAGELFF. As DNA, the CDR3 is TGTGCCAGCAGCCCGCTAGCGGGGAGGGCCGGGGAGCTGTTTTTT.

The CDR3 reads CAIRPLADSTDTQYF. As DNA, the CDR3 is TGTGCCATCAGACCACTAGCGGATAGCACAGATACGCAGTATTTT. The chain joins TRBV10-3 to TRBJ2-3; 8 bases map to TRBD2. The CDR3 has 15 residues. The trim removed 6 bases at V and 0 bases at J, leaving 5 bases unmatched. Germline V CDR1 and CDR2: ENHRY, SYGVKD.

This clonotype has just a few counts. The chain has TRBV12-3 or TRBV12-4 and TRBJ2-5; tentatively, D is TRBD1 (8 bases). This CDR3 is built from 14 residues. The V and J ends lost 6 bases and 5 bases respectively, with 16 bases between them. The CDR3 DNA is TGTGCCAGCAGGACAGACAGGGGAGGGGAGACCCAGTACTTC. The encoded protein is CASRTDRGGETQYF.

The V and J genes are TRBV12-3 or TRBV12-4 and TRBJ1-5; 7 bases match TRBD1. The CDR3 totals 16 residues. J was trimmed by 2 bases and V by 6 bases; bases with no gene match: 10. The CDR3 loop reads CASSLDRPMGNQPQHF. The CDR3 coding sequence is TGTGCCAGCAGCTTGGACAGGCCCATGGGCAATCAGCCCCAGCATTTT.

The CDR3: CSAIGTVSAQHF. In DNA form, the CDR3 reads TGCAGTGCTATCGGGACCGTCTCAGCCCAGCATTTT. V usage is TRBV20-1 and J usage is TRBJ1-5; TRBD1 is a possible D gene (5 bases). Trimming left V 4 bases short and J 11 bases short, with 15 bases between. The germline CDR1 and CDR2 sequences are DFQATT and SNEGSKA (reference sequence). CDR3 length equals 12 residues.

This clonotype was seen a handful of times. The chain recombines TRBV29-1 with TRBJ1-1; possible D gene TRBD1, 5 bases. The V gene lost 7 bases and the J gene lost 10 bases, with 19 bases spanning the gap. This CDR3 is built from 12 residues. The germline CDR1 and CDR2 sequences are SQVTM and ANQGSEA. Here the CDR3 reads CSATLRAGRAFF. The CDR3 coding sequence is TGCAGCGCCACTCTCAGGGCCGGAAGAGCTTTCTTT.